What follows describes a single T cell receptor (beta chain). Generated by immunoSEQ multiplex PCR, the TCRdb table keeps only in-frame clones and is missing some. The table lists about 33,000 clones, approximately 92% of them singletons, with 1.2% in the top ten. This sample is drawn from a study of T cell changes during pregnancy in multiple sclerosis. Germline CDR1 is SNHLY and CDR2 is FYNNEI. The CDR3 runs 15 residues. The trim removed 7 bases at V and 0 bases at J, leaving 6 bases unmatched. Sequenced material: PBMCs (not recorded whether the cells were cultured). The chain combines TRBV2 with TRBJ2-4; 7 nucleotides line up with TRBD1. This sequence was found in a female donor with multiple sclerosis, enrolled in a pregnancy study. The CDR3 DNA sequence: TGTGCCAGCACCGAGGGACAGAGAGCCAAAAACATTCAGTACTTC. Protein sequence: CASTEGQRAKNIQYF.